Listed below are T cell receptor beta chains from one sample, sequenced in a study of T cell responses to AZD1222 COVID-19 vaccine. Only in-frame clones appear in the TCRdb table, and some are missing; sequencing was by immunoSEQ multiplex PCR. The table includes 150,000 or so clones, 82% detected once. The specimen comprised peripheral blood, sampled on day 0 of MenACWY control vaccination. Receptors originate from an adult in good health. The CDR3 runs from the conserved cysteine through the conserved F or W. D genes are given only for firm matches. Part of the rows lack a size; the others show once, few, many or a class for expanded clones.

NA	TRBV6-6	NA	TRBJ2-6	TGTGCCAGCAGCCTAGCTGGGGCCAACGTCCTGACTTTC	CASSLAGANVLTF
NA	TRBV20-1	NA	TRBJ1-4	TGCAGTGCTAGTGTTGTGGTTGGGGAAAAACTGTTTTTT	CSASVVVGEKLFF
TRBD1	TRBV5-1	NA	TRBJ1-2	TGCGCCAGCGCCCTCAACAGGGGCGGCAATGGCTACACCTTC	CASALNRGGNGYTF
NA	TRBV11-2	few	TRBJ1-2	TGTGCCAGCAGCTTAACCTATGGCTACACCTTC	CASSLTYGYTF
NA	TRBV3-1/TRBV3-2	NA	TRBJ1-6	TGTGCCAGCAGCCTAGGGAGTTATAATTCACCCCTCCACTTT	CASSLGSYNSPLHF
NA	TRBV29-1	few	TRBJ1-1	TGCAGCGTTGTCGAGCAGGGGCTCACTGAAGCTTTCTTT	CSVVEQGLTEAFF
NA	TRBV5-1	NA	TRBJ2-1	TGCGCCAGCAGCTTGGCCGTGACAGCCAATGAGCAGTTCTTC	CASSLAVTANEQFF
NA	TRBV11-2	NA	TRBJ2-2	TGTGCCAGCAGACTCGTACGGGGGCGAACCGGGGAGCTGTTTTTT	CASRLVRGRTGELFF
NA	TRBV10-3	NA	TRBJ2-3	TGTGCCATCAGTGCGGAAACCAAACAGCACACAGATACGCAGTATTTT	CAISAETKQHTDTQYF
NA	TRBV6-5	NA	TRBJ2-5	TGTGCCAGCAACACAGACCCTTACCAAGAGACCCAGTACTTC	CASNTDPYQETQYF
NA	TRBV6-1	NA	TRBJ1-5	TGTGCCAGCAGTGAAGCGCGTAGGTCCCGGGATCAGCCCCAGCATTTT	CASSEARRSRDQPQHF
TRBD1	TRBV24-1	NA	TRBJ1-2	TGTGCCACCAGTGATTTTTGTGGGACAGGGGGCGAGAGGTACCTATATGGCTACACCTTC	CATSDFCGTGGERYLYGYTF
NA	TRBV11-3	NA	TRBJ2-2	TGTGCCAGCAGCTCGGACTGGAACACCGGGGAGCTGTTTTTT	CASSSDWNTGELFF